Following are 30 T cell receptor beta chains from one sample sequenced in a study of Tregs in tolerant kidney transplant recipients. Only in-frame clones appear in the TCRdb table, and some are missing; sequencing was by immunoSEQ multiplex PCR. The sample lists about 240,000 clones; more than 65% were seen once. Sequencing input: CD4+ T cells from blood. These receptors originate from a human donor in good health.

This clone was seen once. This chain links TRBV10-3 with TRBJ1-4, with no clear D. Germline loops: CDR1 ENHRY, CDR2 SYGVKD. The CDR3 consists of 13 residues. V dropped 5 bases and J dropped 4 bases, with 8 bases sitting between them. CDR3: CAISPTINEKLFF. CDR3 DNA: TGTGCCATCAGTCCCACTATTAATGAAAAACTGTTTTTT.

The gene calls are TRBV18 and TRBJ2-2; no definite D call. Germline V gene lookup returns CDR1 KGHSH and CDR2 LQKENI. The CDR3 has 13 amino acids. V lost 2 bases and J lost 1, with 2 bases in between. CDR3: CASSPMNTGELFF. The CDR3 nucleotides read TGTGCCAGCTCACCAATGAACACCGGGGAGCTGTTTTTT.

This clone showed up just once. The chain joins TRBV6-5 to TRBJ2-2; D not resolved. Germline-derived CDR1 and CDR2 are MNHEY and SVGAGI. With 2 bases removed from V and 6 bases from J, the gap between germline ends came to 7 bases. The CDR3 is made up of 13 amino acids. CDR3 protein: CASSYLKSGELFF. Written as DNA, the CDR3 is TGTGCCAGCAGTTACCTCAAGTCCGGGGAGCTGTTTTTT.

CDR3 amino acids: CAMGLAGNTGELFF. For the CDR3, the DNA is TGTGCCATGGGACTAGCGGGAAACACCGGGGAGCTGTTTTTT. The rearrangement uses TRBV10-3 and TRBJ2-2; 13 bases are shared with TRBD2. Losses at the gene ends were 9 bases for V and 2 bases for J; bases not matched to a gene: 0. The germline CDR1 and CDR2 sequences are ENHRY and SYGVKD. The CDR3 has 14 amino acids.

The chain's CDR3 is CASSEATRTDTQYF. The CDR3 nucleotides read TGTGCCAGCAGTGAAGCGACCCGCACAGATACGCAGTATTTT. The chain is built from TRBV6-1 and TRBJ2-3, with D hard to call. V lost 0 bases and J 1 base, leaving 5 bases between the germline ends. The CDR3 has 14 residues. Looked up from germline, CDR1 is MNHNS and CDR2 is SASEGT.

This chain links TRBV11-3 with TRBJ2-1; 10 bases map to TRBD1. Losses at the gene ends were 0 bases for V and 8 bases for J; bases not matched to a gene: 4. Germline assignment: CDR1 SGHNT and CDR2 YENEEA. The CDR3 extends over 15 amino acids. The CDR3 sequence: CASSLDGQGEDEQFF. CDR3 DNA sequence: TGTGCCAGCAGCTTAGATGGACAGGGGGAGGATGAGCAGTTCTTC. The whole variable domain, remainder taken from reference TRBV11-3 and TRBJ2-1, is EAGVVQSPRYKIIEKKQPVAFWCNPISGHNTLYWYLQNLGQGPELLIRYENEEAVDDSQLPKDRFSAERLKGVDSTLKIQPAELGDSAVYLCASSLDGQGEDEQFFGPGTRLTVL.

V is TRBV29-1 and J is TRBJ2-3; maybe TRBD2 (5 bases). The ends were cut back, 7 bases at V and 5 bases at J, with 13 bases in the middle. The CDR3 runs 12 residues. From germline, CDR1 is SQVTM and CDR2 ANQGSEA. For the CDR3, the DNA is TGCAGCGCTCATGCCGCGGGAGATACGCAGTATTTT. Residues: CSAHAAGDTQYF.

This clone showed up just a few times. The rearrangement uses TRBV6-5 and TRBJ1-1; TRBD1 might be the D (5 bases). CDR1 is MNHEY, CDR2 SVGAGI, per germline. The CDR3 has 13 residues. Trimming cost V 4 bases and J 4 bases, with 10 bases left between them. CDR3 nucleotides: TGTGCCAGCAGTTCAAGGGGTCCCACTGAAGCTTTCTTT. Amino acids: CASSSRGPTEAFF.

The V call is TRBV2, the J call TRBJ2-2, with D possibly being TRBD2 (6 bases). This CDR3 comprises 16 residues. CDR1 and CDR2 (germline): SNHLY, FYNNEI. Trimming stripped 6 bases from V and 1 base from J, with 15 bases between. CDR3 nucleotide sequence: TGTGCCAGCAGCGATTGGAGGGGTCGGAACACCGGGGAGCTGTTTTTT. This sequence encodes CASSDWRGRNTGELFF.

The CDR3 DNA sequence: TGTGCCAGCGCCTCCGGGACAGGGGGCGGATATGAGCAGTTCTTC. This translates into CASASGTGGGYEQFF. The chain joins TRBV18 to TRBJ2-1; 12 nucleotides line up with TRBD1. The V and J ends lost 8 bases and 8 bases, in that order; junction bases with no gene match: 10. This CDR3 is 15 amino acids long. CDR1 is KGHSH, CDR2 LQKENI, per germline.

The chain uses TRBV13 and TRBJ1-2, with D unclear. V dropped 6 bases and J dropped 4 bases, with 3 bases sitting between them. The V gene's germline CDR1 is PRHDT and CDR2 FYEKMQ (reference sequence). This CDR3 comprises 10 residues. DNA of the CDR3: TGTGCCAGCAGTACCTATGGCTACACCTTC. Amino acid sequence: CASSTYGYTF.

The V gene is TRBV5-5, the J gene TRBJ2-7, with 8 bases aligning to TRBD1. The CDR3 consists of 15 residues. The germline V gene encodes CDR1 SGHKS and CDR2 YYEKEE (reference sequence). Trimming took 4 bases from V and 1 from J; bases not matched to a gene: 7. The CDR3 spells CASSESTGGSYEQYF. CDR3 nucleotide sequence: TGTGCCAGCAGCGAAAGCACAGGGGGATCCTACGAGCAGTACTTC.

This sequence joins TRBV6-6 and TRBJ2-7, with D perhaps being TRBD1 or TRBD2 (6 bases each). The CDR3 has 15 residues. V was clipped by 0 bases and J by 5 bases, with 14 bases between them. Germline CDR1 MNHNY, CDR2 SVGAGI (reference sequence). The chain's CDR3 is CASSYSRGDVNEQYF. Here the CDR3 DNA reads TGTGCCAGCAGTTACTCGAGGGGGGACGTCAACGAGCAGTACTTC.

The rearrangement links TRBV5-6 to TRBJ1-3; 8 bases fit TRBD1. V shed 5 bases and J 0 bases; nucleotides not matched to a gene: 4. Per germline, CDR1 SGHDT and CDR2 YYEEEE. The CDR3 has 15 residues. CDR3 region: CASRRDRNSGNTIYF. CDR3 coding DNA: TGTGCCAGCAGGCGGGACAGGAACTCTGGAAACACCATATATTTT. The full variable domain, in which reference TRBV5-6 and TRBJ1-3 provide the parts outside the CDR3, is DAGVTQSPTHLIKTRGQQVTLRCSPKSGHDTVSWYQQALGQGPQFIFQYYEEEERQRGNFPDRFSGHQFPNYSSELNVNALLLGDSALYLCASRRDRNSGNTIYFGEGSWLTVV.

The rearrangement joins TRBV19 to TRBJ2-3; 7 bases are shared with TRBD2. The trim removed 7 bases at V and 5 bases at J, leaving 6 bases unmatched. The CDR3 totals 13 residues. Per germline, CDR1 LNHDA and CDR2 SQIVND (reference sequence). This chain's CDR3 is CASTLPGGDTQYF. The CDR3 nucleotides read TGTGCCAGTACCCTACCGGGGGGAGATACGCAGTATTTT.

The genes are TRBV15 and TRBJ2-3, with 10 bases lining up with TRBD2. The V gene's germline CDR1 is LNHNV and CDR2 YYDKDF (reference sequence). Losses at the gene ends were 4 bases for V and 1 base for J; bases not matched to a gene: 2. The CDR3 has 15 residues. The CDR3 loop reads CATSTGLAGTDTQYF. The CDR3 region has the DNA TGTGCCACCAGCACTGGACTAGCGGGCACAGATACGCAGTATTTT.

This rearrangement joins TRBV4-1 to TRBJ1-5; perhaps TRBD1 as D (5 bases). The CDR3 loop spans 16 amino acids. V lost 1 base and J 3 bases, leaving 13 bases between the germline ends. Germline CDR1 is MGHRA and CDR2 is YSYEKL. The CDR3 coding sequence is TGCGCCAGCAGCCAAGTTAACGGACAAAACAATCAGCCCCAGCATTTT. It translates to CASSQVNGQNNQPQHF.

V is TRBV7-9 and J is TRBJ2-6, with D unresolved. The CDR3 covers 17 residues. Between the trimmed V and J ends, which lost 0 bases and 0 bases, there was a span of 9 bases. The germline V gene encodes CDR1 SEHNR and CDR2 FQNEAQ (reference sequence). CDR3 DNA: TGTGCCAGCAGCTTAGCGCGACAACCCTCTGGGGCCAACGTCCTGACTTTC. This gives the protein CASSLARQPSGANVLTF. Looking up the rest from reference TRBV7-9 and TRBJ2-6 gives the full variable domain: DTGVSQNPRHKITKRGQNVTFRCDPISEHNRLYWYRQTLGQGPEFLTYFQNEAQLEKSRLLSDRFSAERPKGSFSTLEIQRTEQGDSAMYLCASSLARQPSGANVLTFGAGSRLTVL.

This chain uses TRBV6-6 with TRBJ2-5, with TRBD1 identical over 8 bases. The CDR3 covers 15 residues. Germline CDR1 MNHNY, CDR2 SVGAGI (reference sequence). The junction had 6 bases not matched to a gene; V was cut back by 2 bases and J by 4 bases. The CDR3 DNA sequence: TGTGCCAGCAGTTACAAAGACAGGGGAGGAGAGACCCAGTACTTC. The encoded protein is CASSYKDRGGETQYF.

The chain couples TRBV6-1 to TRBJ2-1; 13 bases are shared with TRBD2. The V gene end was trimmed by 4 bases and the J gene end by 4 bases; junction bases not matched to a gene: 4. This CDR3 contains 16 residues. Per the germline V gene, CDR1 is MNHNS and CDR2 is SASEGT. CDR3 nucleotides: TGTGCCAGCAGTGGAAGACTAGCGGGAGGATACAATGAGCAGTTCTTC. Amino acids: CASSGRLAGGYNEQFF.

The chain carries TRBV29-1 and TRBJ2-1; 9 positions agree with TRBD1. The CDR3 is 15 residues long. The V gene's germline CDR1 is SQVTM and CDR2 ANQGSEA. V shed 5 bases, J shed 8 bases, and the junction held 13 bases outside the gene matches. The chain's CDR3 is CSVQGGTGSVDEQFF. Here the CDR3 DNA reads TGCAGCGTTCAGGGGGGGACAGGGAGCGTGGATGAGCAGTTCTTC.

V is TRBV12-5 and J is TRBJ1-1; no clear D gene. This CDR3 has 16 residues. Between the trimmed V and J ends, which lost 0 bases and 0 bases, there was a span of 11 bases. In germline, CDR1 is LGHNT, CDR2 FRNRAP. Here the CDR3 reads CASGLVLPDLNTEAFF. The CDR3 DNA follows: TGTGCTAGTGGTTTGGTACTTCCAGACTTGAACACTGAAGCTTTCTTT.

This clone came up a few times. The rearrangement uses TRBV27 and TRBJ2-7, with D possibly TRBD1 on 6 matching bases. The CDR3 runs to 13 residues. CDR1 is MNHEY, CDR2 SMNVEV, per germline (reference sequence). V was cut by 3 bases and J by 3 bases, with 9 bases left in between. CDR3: CASSLGHLYEQYF. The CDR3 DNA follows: TGTGCCAGCAGTTTGGGACACCTCTACGAGCAGTACTTC.

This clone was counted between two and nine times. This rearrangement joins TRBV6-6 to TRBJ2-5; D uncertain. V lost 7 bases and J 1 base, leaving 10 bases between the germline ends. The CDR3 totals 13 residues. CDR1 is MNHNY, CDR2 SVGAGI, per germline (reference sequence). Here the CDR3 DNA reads TGTGCCAGCACCCGGCAGGTCCAAGAGACCCAGTACTTC. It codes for CASTRQVQETQYF.

This CDR3 is CASSPKPGQGETDTQYF. The CDR3 DNA is TGTGCCAGCAGCCCGAAGCCGGGACAGGGGGAAACAGATACGCAGTATTTT. The chain employs TRBV16 and TRBJ2-3; 11 nucleotides line up with TRBD1. Looked up from germline, CDR1 is KGHSY and CDR2 is FQNENV. There are 17 residues in the CDR3. V dropped 4 bases and J dropped 3; count of bases not matched to a gene: 9.

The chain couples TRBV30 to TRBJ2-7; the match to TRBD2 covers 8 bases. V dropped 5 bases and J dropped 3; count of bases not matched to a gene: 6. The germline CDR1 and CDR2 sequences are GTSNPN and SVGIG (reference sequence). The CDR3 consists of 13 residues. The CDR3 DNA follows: TGTGCCTGGTCACCGGGACTAGACTACGAGCAGTACTTC. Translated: CAWSPGLDYEQYF.

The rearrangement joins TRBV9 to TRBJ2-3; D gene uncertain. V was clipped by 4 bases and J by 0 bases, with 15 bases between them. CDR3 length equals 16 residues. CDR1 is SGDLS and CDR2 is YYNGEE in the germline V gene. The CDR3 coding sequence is TGTGCCAGCAGCCCAGGAGACTCCACCAGCACAGATACGCAGTATTTT. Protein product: CASSPGDSTSTDTQYF.

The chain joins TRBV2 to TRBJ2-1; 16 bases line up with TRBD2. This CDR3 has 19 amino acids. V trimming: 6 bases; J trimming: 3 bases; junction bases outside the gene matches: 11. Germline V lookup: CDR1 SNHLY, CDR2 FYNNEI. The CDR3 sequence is CASRYKPGLAGGVYNEQFF. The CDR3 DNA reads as TGTGCCAGCAGGTACAAACCGGGACTAGCGGGAGGGGTCTACAATGAGCAGTTCTTC.

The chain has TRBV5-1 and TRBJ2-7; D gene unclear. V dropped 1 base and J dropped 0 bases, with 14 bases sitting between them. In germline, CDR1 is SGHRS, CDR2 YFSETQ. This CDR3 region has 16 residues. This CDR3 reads CASSLSSQRPSYEQYF. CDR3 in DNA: TGCGCCAGCAGCTTGAGTAGTCAGCGACCCTCCTACGAGCAGTACTTC.

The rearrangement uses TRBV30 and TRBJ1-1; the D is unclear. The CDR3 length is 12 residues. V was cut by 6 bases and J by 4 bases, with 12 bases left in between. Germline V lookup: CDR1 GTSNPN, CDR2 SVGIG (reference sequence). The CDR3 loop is CACEWVGTEAFF. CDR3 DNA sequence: TGTGCCTGCGAGTGGGTGGGCACTGAAGCTTTCTTT.